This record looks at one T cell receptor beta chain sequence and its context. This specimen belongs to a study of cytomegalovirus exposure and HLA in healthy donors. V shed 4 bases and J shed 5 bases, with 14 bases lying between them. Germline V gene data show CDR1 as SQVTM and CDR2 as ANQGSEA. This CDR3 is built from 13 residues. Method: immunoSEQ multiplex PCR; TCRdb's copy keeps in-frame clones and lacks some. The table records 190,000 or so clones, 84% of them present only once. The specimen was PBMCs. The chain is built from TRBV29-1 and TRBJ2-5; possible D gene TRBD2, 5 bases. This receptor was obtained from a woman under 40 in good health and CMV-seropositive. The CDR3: CSVVHLWEETQYF. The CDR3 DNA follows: TGCAGCGTTGTGCACCTCTGGGAGGAGACCCAGTACTTC. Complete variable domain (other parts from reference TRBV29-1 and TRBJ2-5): SAVISQKPSRDICQRGTSLTIQCQVDSQVTMMFWYRQQPGQSLTLIATANQGSEATYESGFVIDKFPISRPNLTFSTLTVSNMSPEDSSIYLCSVVHLWEETQYFGPGTRLLVL.